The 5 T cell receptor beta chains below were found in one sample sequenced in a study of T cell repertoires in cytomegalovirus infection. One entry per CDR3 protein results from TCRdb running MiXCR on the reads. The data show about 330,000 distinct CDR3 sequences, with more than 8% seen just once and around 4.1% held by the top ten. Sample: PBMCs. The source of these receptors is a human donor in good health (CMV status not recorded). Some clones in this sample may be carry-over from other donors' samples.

CDR3 protein: CASSQAIAGTGADTQYF. CDR3 bases: TGCGCCAGCAGCCAAGCCATCGCCGGGACAGGGGCAGATACGCAGTATTTT. V usage is TRBV4-1 and J usage is TRBJ2-3, with 10 nucleotides matching TRBD1. J lost 4 bases, V lost 1 base, and 8 bases had no gene match. CDR1 and CDR2 (germline): MGHRA, YSYEKL. This CDR3 comprises 17 residues.

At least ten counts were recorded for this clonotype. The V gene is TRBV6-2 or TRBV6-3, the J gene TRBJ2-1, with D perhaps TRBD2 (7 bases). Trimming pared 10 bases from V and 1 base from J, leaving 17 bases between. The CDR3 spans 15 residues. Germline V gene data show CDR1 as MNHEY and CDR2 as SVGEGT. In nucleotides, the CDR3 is TGTGCCACGGAGGGGGGGGCCTTTTCCTACAATGAGCAGTTCTTC. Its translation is CATEGGAFSYNEQFF.

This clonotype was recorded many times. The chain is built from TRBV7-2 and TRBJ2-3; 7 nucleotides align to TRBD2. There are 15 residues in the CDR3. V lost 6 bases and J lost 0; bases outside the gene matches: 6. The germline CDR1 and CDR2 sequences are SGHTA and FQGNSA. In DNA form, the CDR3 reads TGTGCCAGCAGACGGAGCGGGGCTAGCACAGATACGCAGTATTTT. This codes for CASRRSGASTDTQYF.

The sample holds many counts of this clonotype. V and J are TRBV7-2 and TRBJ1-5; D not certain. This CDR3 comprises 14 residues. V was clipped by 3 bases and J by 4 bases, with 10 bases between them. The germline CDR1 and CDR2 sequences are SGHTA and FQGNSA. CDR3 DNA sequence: TGTGCCAGCAGCTTTGGCAGTCCTAATCAGCCCCAGCATTTT. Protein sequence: CASSFGSPNQPQHF.

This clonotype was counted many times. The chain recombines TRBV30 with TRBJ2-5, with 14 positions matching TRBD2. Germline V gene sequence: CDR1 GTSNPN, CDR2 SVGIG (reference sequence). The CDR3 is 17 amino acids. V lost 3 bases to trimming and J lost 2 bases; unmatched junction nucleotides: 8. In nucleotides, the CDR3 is TGTGCCTGGAGCTCTCCGGGACTAGCGGGAGTACAAGAGACCCAGTACTTC. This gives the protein CAWSSPGLAGVQETQYF.